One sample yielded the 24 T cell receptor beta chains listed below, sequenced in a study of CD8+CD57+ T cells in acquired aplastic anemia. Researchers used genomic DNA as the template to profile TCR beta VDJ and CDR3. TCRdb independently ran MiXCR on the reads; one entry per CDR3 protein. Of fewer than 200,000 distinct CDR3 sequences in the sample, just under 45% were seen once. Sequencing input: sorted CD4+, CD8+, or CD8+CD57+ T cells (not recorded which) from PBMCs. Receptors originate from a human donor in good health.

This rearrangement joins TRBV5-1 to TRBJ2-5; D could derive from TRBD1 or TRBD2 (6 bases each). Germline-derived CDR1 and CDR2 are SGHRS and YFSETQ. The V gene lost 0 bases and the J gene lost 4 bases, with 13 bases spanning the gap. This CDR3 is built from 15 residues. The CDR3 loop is CASSLVQQGGETQYF. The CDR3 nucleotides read TGCGCCAGCAGCTTGGTCCAACAGGGAGGAGAGACCCAGTACTTC.

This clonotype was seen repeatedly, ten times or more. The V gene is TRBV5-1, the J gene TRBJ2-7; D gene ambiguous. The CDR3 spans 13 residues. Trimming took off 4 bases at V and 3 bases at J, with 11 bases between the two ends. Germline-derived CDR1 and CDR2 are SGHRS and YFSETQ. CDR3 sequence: CASSVQDFYEQYF. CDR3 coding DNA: TGCGCCAGCAGCGTTCAGGATTTCTACGAGCAGTACTTC.

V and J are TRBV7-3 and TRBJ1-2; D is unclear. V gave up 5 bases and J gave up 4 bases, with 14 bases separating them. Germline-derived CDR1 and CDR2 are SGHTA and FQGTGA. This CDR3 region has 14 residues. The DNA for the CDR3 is TGTGCCAGCAGCCAAGACGGCGCTTCCTATGGCTACACCTTC. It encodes CASSQDGASYGYTF.

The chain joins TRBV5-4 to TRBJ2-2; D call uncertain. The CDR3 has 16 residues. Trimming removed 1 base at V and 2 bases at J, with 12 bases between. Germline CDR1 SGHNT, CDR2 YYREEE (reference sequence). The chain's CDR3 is CASSLMVLGNTGELFF. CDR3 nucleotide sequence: TGTGCCAGCAGCTTGATGGTCTTAGGCAACACCGGGGAGCTGTTTTTT.

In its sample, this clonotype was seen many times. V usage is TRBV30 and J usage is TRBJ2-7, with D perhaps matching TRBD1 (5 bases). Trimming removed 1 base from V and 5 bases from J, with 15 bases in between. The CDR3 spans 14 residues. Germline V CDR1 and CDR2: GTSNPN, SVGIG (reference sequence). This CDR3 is CAWSAIRVIDEQYF. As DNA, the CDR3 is TGTGCCTGGAGTGCAATCAGGGTTATCGACGAGCAGTACTTC.

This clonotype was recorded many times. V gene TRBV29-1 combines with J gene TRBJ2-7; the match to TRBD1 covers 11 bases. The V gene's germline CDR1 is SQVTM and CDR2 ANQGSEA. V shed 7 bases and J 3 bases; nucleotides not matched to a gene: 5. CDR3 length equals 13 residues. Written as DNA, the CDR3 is TGCAGCGGCGCCGGGACAGGGGGCTACGAGCAGTACTTC. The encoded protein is CSGAGTGGYEQYF.

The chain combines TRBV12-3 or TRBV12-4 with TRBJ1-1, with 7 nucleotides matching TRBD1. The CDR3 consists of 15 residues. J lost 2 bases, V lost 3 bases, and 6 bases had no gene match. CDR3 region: CASSFDRQGNTEAFF. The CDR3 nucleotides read TGTGCCAGCAGTTTCGATCGACAGGGTAACACTGAAGCTTTCTTT.

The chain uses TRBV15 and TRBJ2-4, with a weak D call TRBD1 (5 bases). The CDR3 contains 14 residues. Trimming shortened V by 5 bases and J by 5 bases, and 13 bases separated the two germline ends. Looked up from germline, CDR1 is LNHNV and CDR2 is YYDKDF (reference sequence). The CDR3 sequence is CATSPRKGQNIQYF. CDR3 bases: TGTGCCACCAGCCCCAGAAAGGGGCAAAACATTCAGTACTTC.

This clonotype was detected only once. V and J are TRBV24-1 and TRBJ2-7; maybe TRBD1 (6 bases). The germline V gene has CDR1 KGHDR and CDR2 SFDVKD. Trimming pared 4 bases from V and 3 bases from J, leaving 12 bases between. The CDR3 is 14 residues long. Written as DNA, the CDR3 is TGTGCCACCAGTGAGGGGACACTCGACTACGAGCAGTACTTC. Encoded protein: CATSEGTLDYEQYF.

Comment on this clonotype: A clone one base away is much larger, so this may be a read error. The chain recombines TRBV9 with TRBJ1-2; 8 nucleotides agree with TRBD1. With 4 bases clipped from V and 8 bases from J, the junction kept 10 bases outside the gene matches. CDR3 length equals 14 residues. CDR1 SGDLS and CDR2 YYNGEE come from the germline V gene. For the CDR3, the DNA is TGTGCCAGCAGCTTACAACAGGGGGAAGGCGGCTACACCTTC. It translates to CASSLQQGEGGYTF.

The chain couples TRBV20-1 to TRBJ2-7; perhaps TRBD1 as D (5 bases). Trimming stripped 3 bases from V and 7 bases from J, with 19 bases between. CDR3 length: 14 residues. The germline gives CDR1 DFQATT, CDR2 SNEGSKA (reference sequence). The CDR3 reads CSASANLRGAEQYF. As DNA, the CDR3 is TGCAGTGCTAGCGCAAATCTTAGGGGCGCTGAGCAGTACTTC.

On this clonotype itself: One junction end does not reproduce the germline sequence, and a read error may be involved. The CDR3 here is CASSPSLGRINTEAFF. CDR3 nucleotide sequence: TGTGCCAGCAGCCCCAGCCTTGGAAGGATTAACACTGAAGCTTTCTTC. The V gene is TRBV11-2, the J gene TRBJ1-1; D ambiguous. This CDR3 has 16 residues. Germline loops: CDR1 SGHAT, CDR2 FQNNGV.

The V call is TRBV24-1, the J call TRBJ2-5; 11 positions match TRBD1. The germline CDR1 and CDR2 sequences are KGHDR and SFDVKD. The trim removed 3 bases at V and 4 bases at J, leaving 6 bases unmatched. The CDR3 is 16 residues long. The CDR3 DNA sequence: TGTGCCACCAGTGATGGCGGACAGGGGGCTTTAGAGACCCAGTACTTC. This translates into CATSDGGQGALETQYF.

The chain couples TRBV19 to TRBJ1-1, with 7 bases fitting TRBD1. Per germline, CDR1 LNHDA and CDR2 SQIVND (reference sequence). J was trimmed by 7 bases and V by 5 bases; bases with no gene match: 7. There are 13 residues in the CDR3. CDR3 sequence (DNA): TGTGCCAGTAGTTTAGGGACAGAGCGTGAAGCTTTCTTT. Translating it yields CASSLGTEREAFF.

The DNA of the CDR3 is TGTGCCAGCACCGGAAGTCAGGGGAATCAGCCCCAGCATTTT. Translation gives CASTGSQGNQPQHF. The chain is built from TRBV2 and TRBJ1-5; tentative D call: TRBD1 (6 bases). V lost 7 bases, J lost 4 bases, and 14 bases lay in between. This CDR3 spans 14 amino acids. Germline values: CDR1 SNHLY, CDR2 FYNNEI.

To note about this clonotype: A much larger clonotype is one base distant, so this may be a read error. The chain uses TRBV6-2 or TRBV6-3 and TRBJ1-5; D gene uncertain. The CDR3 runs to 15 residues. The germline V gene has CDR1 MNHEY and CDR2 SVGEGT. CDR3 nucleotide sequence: TGTGCCAGCAGTACGGGAGTCTATAGCAATCAGCTCCAGCATTTT. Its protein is CASSTGVYSNQLQHF.

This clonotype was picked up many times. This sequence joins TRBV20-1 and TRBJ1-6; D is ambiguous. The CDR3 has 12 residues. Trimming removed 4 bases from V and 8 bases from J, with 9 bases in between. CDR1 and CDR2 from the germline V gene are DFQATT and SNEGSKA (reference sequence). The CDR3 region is CSATWTHSPLHF. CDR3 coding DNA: TGCAGTGCTACGTGGACCCATTCACCCCTCCACTTT.

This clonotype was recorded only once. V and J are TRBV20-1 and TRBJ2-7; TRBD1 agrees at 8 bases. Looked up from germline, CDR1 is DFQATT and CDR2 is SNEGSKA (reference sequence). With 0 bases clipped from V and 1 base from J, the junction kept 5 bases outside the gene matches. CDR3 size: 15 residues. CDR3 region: CSARDTGQGSYEQYF. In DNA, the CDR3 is TGCAGTGCTAGAGATACAGGACAGGGTTCCTACGAGCAGTACTTC.

The CDR3 sequence: CASSLSTGSNSPLHF. For the CDR3, the DNA is TGCGCCAGCAGCTTGAGCACAGGGTCCAATTCACCCCTCCACTTT. The gene calls are TRBV5-1 and TRBJ1-6, with D perhaps matching TRBD1 (6 bases). V lost 1 base, J lost 7 bases, and 12 bases lay in between. From germline, CDR1 is SGHRS and CDR2 YFSETQ. CDR3 length equals 15 residues. The full variable domain, its missing parts supplied by reference TRBV5-1 and TRBJ1-6, is KAGVTQTPRYLIKTRGQQVTLSCSPISGHRSVSWYQQTPGQGLQFLFEYFSETQRNKGNFPGRFSGRQFSNSRSEMNVSTLELGDSALYLCASSLSTGSNSPLHFGNGTRLTVT.

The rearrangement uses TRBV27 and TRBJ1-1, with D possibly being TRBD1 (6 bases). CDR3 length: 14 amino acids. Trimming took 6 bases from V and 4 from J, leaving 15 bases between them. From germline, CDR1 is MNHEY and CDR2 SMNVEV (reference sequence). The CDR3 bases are TGTGCCAGCAGGGACAGCCATCGGGCCACTGAAGCTTTCTTT. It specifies CASRDSHRATEAFF.

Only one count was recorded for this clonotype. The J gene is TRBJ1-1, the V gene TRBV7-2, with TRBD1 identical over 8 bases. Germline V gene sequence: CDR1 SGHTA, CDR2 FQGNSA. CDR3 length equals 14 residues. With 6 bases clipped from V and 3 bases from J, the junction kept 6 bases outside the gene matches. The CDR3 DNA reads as TGTGCCAGCAGTGCTAGGGACAGGTACACTGAAGCTTTCTTT. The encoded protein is CASSARDRYTEAFF.

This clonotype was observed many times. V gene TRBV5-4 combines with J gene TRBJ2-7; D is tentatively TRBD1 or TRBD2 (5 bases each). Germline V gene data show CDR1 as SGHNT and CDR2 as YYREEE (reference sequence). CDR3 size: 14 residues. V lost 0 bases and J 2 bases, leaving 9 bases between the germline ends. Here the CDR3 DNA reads TGTGCCAGCAGCTTGGTCGGGACCCCCTACGAGCAGTACTTC. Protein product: CASSLVGTPYEQYF.

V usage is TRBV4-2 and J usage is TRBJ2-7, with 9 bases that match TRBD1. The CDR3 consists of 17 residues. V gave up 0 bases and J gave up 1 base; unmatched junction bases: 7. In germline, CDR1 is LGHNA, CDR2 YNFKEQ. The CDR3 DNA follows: TGTGCCAGCAGCCAAGAGGGACAGGGTTTAGATTCCTACGAGCAGTACTTC. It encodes CASSQEGQGLDSYEQYF.

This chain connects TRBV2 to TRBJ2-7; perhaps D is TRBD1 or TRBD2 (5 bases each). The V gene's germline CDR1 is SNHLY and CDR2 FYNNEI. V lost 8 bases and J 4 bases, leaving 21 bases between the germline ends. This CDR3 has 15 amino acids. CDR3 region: CASRDPGRNGYEQYF. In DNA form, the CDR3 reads TGTGCCAGCCGGGACCCAGGGCGAAATGGGTACGAGCAGTACTTC.